The 7 T cell receptor beta chains presented below share a single source sample, sequenced in a study of cytomegalovirus exposure and HLA in healthy donors. Primers: 60 Vbeta forward and 13 Jbeta reverse. This table comes from immunoSEQ multiplex PCR, and its TCRdb copy is limited to in-frame clones, with some not included. The sample holds around 130,000 clones, roughly three fifths seen once. The sequenced sample consisted of PBMCs. The receptors were gathered from a male donor in good health and CMV-seronegative.

V is TRBV15 and J is TRBJ1-5, with D unresolved. The CDR3 spans 13 residues. V lost 7 bases and J lost 2, with 9 bases in between. The germline gives CDR1 LNHNV, CDR2 YYDKDF (reference sequence). The CDR3, as DNA: TGTGCCACCACCATTTCCCGCAATCAGCCCCAGCATTTT. As protein: CATTISRNQPQHF.

This chain uses TRBV30 with TRBJ1-2, with 7 bases lining up with TRBD1. V was clipped by 3 bases and J by 8 bases; unmatched bases: 15. The germline V gene encodes CDR1 GTSNPN and CDR2 SVGIG (reference sequence). This CDR3 has 15 residues. CDR3 sequence (DNA): TGTGCCTGGAGGCCGACAGGGCCGCAGACGGGGGGCTACACCTTC. Amino acid sequence: CAWRPTGPQTGGYTF.

A single count supports this clone. The chain has TRBV6-4 and TRBJ1-5; the D gene is possibly TRBD1 (6 bases). Per the germline V gene, CDR1 is MRHNA and CDR2 is SNTAGT. V was trimmed by 6 bases and J by 4 bases, leaving 19 bases between them. CDR3 length: 16 residues. The CDR3 loop is CASRDPRGRGNQPQHF. The CDR3 DNA reads TGTGCCAGCAGAGACCCCCGGGGCAGGGGTAATCAGCCCCAGCATTTT.

In regard to this clone: This CDR3 is also generated by other DNA sequences in the sample. This sequence joins TRBV4-1 and TRBJ2-5; 8 positions match TRBD1. The CDR3 extends over 15 amino acids. After removal of 3 bases from V and 2 bases from J, the junction contained 5 bases not matched to a gene. Looked up from germline, CDR1 is MGHRA and CDR2 is YSYEKL. The CDR3 DNA reads as TGCGCCAGCAGCCATCCTGGACAGGGACAAGAGACCCAGTACTTC. Its translation is CASSHPGQGQETQYF.

This clone was counted a few times. This chain uses TRBV5-8 with TRBJ2-7; TRBD2 aligns across 7 bases. V lost 4 bases, J lost 1 base, and 5 bases stayed unmatched. The CDR3 runs 14 residues. Per the germline V gene, CDR1 is SGHTS and CDR2 is YDEGEE. Written as DNA, the CDR3 is TGTGCCAGCAGCACCAGCGGGATATCCTACGAGCAGTACTTC. Its protein is CASSTSGISYEQYF.

The rearrangement links TRBV2 to TRBJ2-5; TRBD2 agrees at 8 bases. The CDR3 loop spans 17 amino acids. CDR1 and CDR2 from the germline V gene are SNHLY and FYNNEI. J gave up 1 base and V 0 bases, and 7 bases lay outside the gene matches. The CDR3 region is CASSEAQSSGGQETQYF. Here the CDR3 DNA reads TGTGCCAGCAGTGAAGCGCAAAGCAGCGGGGGCCAAGAGACCCAGTACTTC.

The chain uses TRBV18 and TRBJ1-2; TRBD1 matches at 10 bases. The CDR3 has 15 amino acids. Trimming took 0 bases from V and 2 from J; bases not matched to a gene: 0. Germline values: CDR1 KGHSH, CDR2 LQKENI. CDR3 in amino acids: CASSPPGQGNYGYTF. The CDR3, as DNA: TGTGCCAGCTCACCACCGGGACAGGGGAACTATGGCTACACCTTC.